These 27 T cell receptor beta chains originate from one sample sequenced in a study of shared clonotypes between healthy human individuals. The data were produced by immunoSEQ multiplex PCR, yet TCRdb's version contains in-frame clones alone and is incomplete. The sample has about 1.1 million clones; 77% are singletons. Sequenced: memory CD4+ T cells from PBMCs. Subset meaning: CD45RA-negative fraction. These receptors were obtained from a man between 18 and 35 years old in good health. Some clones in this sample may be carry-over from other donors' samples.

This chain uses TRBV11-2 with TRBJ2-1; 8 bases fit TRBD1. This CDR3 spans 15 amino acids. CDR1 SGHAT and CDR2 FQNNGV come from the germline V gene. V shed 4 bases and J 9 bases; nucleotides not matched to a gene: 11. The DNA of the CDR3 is TGTGCCAGCAGCTCCCAAACCCAGGGGGCAAGTGAGCAGTTCTTC. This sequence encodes CASSSQTQGASEQFF.

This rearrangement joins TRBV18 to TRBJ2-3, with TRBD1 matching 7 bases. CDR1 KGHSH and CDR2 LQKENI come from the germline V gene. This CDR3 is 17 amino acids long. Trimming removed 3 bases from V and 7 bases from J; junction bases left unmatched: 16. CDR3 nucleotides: TGTGCCAGCTCACCGCTAACGGCCGGGACAGTGGGAAATACGCAGTATTTT. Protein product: CASSPLTAGTVGNTQYF. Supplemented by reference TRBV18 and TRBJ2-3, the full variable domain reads NAGVMQNPRHLVRRRGQEARLRCSPMKGHSHVYWYRQLPEEGLKFMVYLQKENIIDESGMPKERFSAEFPKEGPSILRIQQVVRGDSAAYFCASSPLTAGTVGNTQYFGPGTRLTVL.

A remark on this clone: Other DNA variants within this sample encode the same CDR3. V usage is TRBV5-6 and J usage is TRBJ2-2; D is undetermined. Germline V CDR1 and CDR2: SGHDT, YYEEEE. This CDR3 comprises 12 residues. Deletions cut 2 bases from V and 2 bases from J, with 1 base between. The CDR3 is CASSLNTGELFF. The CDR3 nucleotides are TGTGCCAGCAGCTTAAACACCGGGGAGCTGTTTTTT.

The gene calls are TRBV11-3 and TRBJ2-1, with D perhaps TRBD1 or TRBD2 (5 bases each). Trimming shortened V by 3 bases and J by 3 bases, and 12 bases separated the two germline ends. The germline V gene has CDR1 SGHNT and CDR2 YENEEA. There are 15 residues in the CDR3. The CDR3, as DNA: TGTGCCAGCAGCTTGGGGGACGGGAACTACAATGAGCAGTTCTTC. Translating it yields CASSLGDGNYNEQFF.

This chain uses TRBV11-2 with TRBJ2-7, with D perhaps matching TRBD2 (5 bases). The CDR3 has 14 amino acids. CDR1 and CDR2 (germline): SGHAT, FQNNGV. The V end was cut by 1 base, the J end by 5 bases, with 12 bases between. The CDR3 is CASSLALFGDEQYF. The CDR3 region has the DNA TGTGCCAGCAGCTTAGCCCTTTTCGGGGACGAGCAGTACTTC.

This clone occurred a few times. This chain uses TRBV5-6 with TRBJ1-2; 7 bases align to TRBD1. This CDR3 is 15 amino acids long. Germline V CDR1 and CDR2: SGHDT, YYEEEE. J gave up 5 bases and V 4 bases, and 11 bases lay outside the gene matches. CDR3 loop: CASSPGTAYGYGYTF. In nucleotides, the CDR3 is TGTGCCAGCAGCCCGGGGACAGCCTATGGGTATGGCTACACCTTC.

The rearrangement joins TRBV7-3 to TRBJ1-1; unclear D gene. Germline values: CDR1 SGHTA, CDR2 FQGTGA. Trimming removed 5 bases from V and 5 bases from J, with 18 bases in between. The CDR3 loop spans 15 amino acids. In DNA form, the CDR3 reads TGTGCCAGCAGCCCCCAACCAAACGTGGGGACTGAAGCTTTCTTT. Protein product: CASSPQPNVGTEAFF.

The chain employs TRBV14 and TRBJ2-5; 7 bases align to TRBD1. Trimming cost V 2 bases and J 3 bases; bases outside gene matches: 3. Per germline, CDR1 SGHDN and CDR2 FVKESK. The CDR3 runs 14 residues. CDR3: CASSQPGTEETQYF. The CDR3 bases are TGTGCCAGCAGCCAACCTGGGACAGAAGAGACCCAGTACTTC. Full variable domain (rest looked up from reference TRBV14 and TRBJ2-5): EAGVTQFPSHSVIEKGQTVTLRCDPISGHDNLYWYRRVMGKEIKFLLHFVKESKQDESGMPNNRFLAERTGGTYSTLKVQPAELEDSGVYFCASSQPGTEETQYFGPGTRLLVL.

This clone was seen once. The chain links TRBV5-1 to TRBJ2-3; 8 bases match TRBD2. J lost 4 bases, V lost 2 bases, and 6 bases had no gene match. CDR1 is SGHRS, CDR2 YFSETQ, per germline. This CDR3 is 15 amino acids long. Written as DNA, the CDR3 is TGCGCCAGCAGCTTAAAAGCGGGAGAGGCAGATACGCAGTATTTT. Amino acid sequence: CASSLKAGEADTQYF.

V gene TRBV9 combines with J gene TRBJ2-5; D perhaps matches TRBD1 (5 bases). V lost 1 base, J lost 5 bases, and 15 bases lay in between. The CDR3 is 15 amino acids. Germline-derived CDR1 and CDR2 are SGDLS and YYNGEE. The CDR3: CASSVLGQNLETQYF. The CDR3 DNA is TGTGCCAGCAGCGTACTGGGGCAGAATTTGGAGACCCAGTACTTC.

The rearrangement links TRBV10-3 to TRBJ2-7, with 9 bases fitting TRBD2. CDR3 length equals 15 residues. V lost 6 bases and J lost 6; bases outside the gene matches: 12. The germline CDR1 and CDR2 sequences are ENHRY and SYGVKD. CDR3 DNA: TGTGCCATCAGCCGCTCTAGCGGGATAGTCGGCGAGCAGTACTTC. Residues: CAISRSSGIVGEQYF.

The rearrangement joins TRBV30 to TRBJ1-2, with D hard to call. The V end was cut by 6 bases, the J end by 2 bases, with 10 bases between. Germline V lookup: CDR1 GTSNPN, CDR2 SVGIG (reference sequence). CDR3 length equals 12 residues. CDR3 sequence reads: CACSDGNYGYTF. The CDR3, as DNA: TGTGCCTGTAGCGACGGAAACTATGGCTACACCTTC.

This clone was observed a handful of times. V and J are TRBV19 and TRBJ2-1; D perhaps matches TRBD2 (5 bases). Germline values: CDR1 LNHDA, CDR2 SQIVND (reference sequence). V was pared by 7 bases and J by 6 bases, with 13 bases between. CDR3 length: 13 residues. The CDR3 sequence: CASTSNRGNEQFF. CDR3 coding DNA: TGTGCCAGTACTTCAAACCGGGGCAATGAGCAGTTCTTC. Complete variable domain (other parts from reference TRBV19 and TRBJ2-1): DGGITQSPKYLFRKEGQNVTLSCEQNLNHDAMYWYRQDPGQGLRLIYYSQIVNDFQKGDIAEGYSVSREKKESFPLTVTSAQKNPTAFYLCASTSNRGNEQFFGPGTRLTVL.

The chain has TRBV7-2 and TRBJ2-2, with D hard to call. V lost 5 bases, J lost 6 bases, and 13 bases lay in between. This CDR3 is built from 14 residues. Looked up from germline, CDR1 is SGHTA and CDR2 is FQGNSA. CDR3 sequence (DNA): TGTGCCAGCAGCCCCCTTCGACAAGCCGGGGAGCTGTTTTTT. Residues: CASSPLRQAGELFF.

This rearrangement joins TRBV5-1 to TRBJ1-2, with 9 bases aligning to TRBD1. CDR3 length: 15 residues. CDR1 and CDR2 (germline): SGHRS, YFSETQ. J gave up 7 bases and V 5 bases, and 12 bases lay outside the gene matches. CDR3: CASRLFSGTGFGYTF. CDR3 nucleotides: TGCGCCAGCAGATTGTTCTCCGGGACAGGGTTTGGCTACACCTTC.

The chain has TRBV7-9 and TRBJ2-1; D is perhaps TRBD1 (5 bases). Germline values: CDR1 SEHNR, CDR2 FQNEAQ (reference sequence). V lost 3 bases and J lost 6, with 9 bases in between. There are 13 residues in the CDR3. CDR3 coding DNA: TGTGCCAGCAGCTTTTATAGGGGCAATGAGCAGTTCTTC. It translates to CASSFYRGNEQFF.

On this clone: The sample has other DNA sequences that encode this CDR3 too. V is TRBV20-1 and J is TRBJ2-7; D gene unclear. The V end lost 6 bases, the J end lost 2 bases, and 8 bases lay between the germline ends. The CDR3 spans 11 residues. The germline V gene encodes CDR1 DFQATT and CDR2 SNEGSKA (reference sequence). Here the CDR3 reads CSAAGAYEQYF. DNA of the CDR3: TGCAGTGCCGCTGGAGCCTACGAGCAGTACTTC.

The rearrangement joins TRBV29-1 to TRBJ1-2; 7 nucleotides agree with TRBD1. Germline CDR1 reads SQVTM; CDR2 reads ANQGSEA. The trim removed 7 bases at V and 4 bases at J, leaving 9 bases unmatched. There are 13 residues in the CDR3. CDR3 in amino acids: CSDLDRLSYGYTF. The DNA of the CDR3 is TGCAGCGACTTGGACAGGTTGAGCTATGGCTACACCTTC.

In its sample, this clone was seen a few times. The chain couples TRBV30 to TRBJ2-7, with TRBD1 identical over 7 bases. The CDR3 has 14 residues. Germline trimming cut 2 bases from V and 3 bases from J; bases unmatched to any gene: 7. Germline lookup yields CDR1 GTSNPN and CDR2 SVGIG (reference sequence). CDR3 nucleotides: TGTGCCTGGAGTTTGTCAGGGGGATTCTACGAGCAGTACTTC. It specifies CAWSLSGGFYEQYF.

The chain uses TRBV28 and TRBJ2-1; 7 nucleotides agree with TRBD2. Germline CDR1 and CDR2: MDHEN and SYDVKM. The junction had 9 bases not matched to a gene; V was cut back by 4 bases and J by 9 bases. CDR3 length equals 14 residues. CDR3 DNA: TGTGCCAGCAGTTCCCCTGGGAGGGGCGCTGAGCAGTTCTTC. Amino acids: CASSSPGRGAEQFF.

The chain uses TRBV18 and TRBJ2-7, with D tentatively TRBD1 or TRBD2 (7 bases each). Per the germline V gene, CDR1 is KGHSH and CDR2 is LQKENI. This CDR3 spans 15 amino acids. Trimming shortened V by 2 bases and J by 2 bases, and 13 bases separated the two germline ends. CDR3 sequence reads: CASSPAAGGAYEQYF. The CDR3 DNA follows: TGTGCCAGCTCACCAGCGGCAGGGGGGGCCTACGAGCAGTACTTC. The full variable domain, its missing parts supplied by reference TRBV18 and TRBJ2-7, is NAGVMQNPRHLVRRRGQEARLRCSPMKGHSHVYWYRQLPEEGLKFMVYLQKENIIDESGMPKERFSAEFPKEGPSILRIQQVVRGDSAAYFCASSPAAGGAYEQYFGPGTRLTVT.

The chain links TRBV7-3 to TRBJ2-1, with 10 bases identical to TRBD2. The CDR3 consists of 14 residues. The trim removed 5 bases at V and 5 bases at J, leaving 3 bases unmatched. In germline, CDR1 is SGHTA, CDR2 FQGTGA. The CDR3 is CASSPTSGHNEQFF. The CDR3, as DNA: TGTGCCAGCAGCCCGACTAGCGGGCACAATGAGCAGTTCTTC.

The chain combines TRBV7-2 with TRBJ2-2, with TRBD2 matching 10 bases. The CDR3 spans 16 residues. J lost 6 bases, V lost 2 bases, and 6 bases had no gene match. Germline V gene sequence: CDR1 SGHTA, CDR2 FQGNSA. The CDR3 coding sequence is TGTGCCAGCAGCTTAATAGCGGGAGGTCTTGCCGGGGAGCTGTTTTTT. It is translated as CASSLIAGGLAGELFF.

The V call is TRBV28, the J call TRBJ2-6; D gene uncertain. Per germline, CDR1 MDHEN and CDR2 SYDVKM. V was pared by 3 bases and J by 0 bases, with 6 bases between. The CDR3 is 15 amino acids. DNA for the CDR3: TGTGCCAGCAGTTTGGATACCTCTGGGGCCAACGTCCTGACTTTC. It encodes CASSLDTSGANVLTF.

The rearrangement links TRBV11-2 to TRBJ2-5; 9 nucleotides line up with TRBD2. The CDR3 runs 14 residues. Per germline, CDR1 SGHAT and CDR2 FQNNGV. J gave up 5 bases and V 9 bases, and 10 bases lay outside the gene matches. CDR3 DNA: TGTGCCAGTTGTCGCGGGAGGGGGCCGGAGACCCAGTACTTC. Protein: CASCRGRGPETQYF.

CDR3 amino acids: CASRTTAGGVSDEQYF. The DNA of the CDR3 is TGCGCCAGCAGAACAACTGCGGGGGGCGTCAGTGACGAGCAGTACTTC. The rearrangement uses TRBV5-1 and TRBJ2-7, with 8 bases aligning to TRBD2. Germline V gene sequence: CDR1 SGHRS, CDR2 YFSETQ. The CDR3 has 16 amino acids. The trim removed 5 bases at V and 5 bases at J, leaving 15 bases unmatched.

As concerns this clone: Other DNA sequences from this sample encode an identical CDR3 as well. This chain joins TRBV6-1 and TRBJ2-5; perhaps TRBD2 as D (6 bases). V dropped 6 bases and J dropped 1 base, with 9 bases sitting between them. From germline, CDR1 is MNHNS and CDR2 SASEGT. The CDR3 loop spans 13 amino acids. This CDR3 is CASSRDFQETQYF. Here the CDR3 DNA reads TGTGCCAGCAGCAGGGACTTCCAAGAGACCCAGTACTTC.